Listed below are T cell receptor beta chains from one sample, sequenced in a study of identical twins. TCRdb processed the 5' RACE reads anew with MiXCR; each CDR3 protein has one entry. The sample contains under 250,000 distinct CDR3 sequences, approximately 7.9% of which appear only once. The sample was also linked to a second study, of yellow fever vaccine responses in identical twins.

The specimen sequenced was CD8+ T cells sorted from blood. The source of these receptors is a woman under 30 in good health. CDR3s include the opening cysteine and the closing phenylalanine or tryptophan. The D gene is left open where the match is weak. Size is omitted from some rows. Given values are once, few, many or a class for expanded clones.

v_gene,d_gene,abundance,j_gene,CDR3aa,CDR3nt
TRBV4-1,.,many,TRBJ1-1,CASSQDVGGNTEAFF,TGCGCCAGCAGCCAAGATGTCGGCGGGAACACTGAAGCTTTCTTT
TRBV18,.,few,TRBJ2-3,CASSPDYRSGVGTDTQYF,TGTGCCAGCTCACCAGACTATCGATCAGGTGTTGGCACAGATACGCAGTATTTT
TRBV11-3,TRBD2,.,TRBJ2-5,CASSLVLAGAWGETQYF,TGTGCCAGCAGCTTAGTTCTAGCGGGAGCTTGGGGAGAGACCCAGTACTTC
TRBV28,.,.,TRBJ2-3,CASTGPDGTDTQYF,TGTGCCAGCACCGGCCCGGACGGCACAGATACGCAGTATTTT
TRBV3-1,TRBD1,.,TRBJ2-1,CASSQGQGFPEQFF,TGTGCCAGCAGCCAAGGACAGGGGTTTCCTGAGCAGTTCTTC
TRBV2,TRBD2,few,TRBJ2-5,CASRILAGEETQYF,TGTGCCAGCAGGATACTAGCGGGGGAAGAGACCCAGTACTTC
TRBV12-3/TRBV12-4,TRBD2,.,TRBJ2-1,CASSPGIAGDIDEQFF,TGTGCCAGCAGCCCCGGGATAGCGGGAGATATTGATGAGCAGTTCTTC
TRBV7-9,TRBD1,many,TRBJ2-1,CASSSPGQGFNEQFF,TGTGCCAGCAGCTCACCGGGACAGGGTTTTAATGAGCAGTTCTTC
TRBV9,.,many,TRBJ2-7,CASSVDGGSALREQYF,TGTGCCAGCAGCGTAGATGGAGGGTCGGCTCTGAGGGAGCAGTACTTC
TRBV5-1,.,many,TRBJ1-1,CASSSYTGMNTEAFF,TGCGCCAGCAGCTCATACACAGGGATGAACACTGAAGCTTTCTTT
TRBV12-3/TRBV12-4,.,many,TRBJ1-3,CASSFVSSGNTIYF,TGTGCCAGCAGTTTTGTGAGCTCTGGAAACACCATATATTTT
TRBV13,.,many,TRBJ2-7,CASSLGHTYEQYF,TGTGCCAGCAGCCTCGGCCATACCTACGAGCAGTACTTC
TRBV5-1,.,many,TRBJ2-3,CASSLGEGTDTQYF,TGCGCCAGCAGCTTGGGAGAGGGCACAGATACGCAGTATTTT
TRBV12-3/TRBV12-4,TRBD1,.,TRBJ1-3,CASRATGTGPSGNTIYF,TGTGCCAGCAGAGCGACCGGGACAGGTCCCTCTGGAAACACCATATATTTT
TRBV20-1,.,.,TRBJ1-1,CSARASRWGPNTEAFF,TGCAGTGCTAGGGCATCTCGTTGGGGACCGAACACTGAAGCTTTCTTT
TRBV7-9,.,many,TRBJ2-3,CASSSPNDSVLDTQYF,TGTGCCAGCAGCTCACCCAACGACTCCGTACTAGATACGCAGTATTTT